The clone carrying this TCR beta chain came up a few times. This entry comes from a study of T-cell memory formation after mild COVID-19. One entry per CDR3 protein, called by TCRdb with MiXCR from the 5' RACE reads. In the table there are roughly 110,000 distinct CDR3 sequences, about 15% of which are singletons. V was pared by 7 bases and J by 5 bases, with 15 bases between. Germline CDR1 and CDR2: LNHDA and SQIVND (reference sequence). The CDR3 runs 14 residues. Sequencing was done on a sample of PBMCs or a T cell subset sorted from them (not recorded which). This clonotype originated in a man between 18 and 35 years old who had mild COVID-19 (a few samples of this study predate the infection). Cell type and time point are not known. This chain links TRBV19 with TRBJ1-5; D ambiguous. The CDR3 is CASTNRGRYQPQHF. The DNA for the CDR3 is TGTGCCAGTACGAATCGGGGAAGGTATCAGCCCCAGCATTTT. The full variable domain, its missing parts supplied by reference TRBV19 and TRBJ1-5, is DGGITQSPKYLFRKEGQNVTLSCEQNLNHDAMYWYRQDPGQGLRLIYYSQIVNDFQKGDIAEGYSVSREKKESFPLTVTSAQKNPTAFYLCASTNRGRYQPQHFGDGTRLSIL.